One sample yielded the 17 T cell receptor beta chains listed below, sequenced in a study of T cells in localized non-small cell lung cancer. The protocol was immunoSEQ multiplex PCR, while the TCRdb copy is restricted to in-frame clones and leaves out a portion. The sample gives tens of thousands of clones, about 90% of which show up once; roughly a fifth is in the top ten. Material: peripheral blood, obtained before any cancer treatment. These receptors came from a male donor older than 55 with stage III squamous cell lung carcinoma.

Only one count was recorded for this clone. The V gene is TRBV5-1, the J gene TRBJ2-1; possibly TRBD2 for D (5 bases). CDR1 and CDR2 from the germline V gene are SGHRS and YFSETQ. The length of the CDR3 is 17 residues. V was cut by 1 base and J by 4 bases, with 18 bases left in between. The chain's CDR3 is CASSLFRSRGGYNEQFF. As DNA, the CDR3 is TGCGCCAGCAGCTTGTTCCGTTCACGGGGTGGTTACAATGAGCAGTTCTTC.

This chain uses TRBV27 with TRBJ2-2; D is undetermined. Germline V gene lookup returns CDR1 MNHEY and CDR2 SMNVEV (reference sequence). V was shortened by 5 bases and J by 1 base, with 11 bases between the two germline ends. The length of the CDR3 is 15 residues. The CDR3 nucleotides are TGTGCCAGCAGTACGCGGTCAAGGAACACCGGGGAGCTGTTTTTT. This gives the protein CASSTRSRNTGELFF.

This clone was counted only a few times. The chain couples TRBV18 to TRBJ2-3, with 8 nucleotides matching TRBD1. V was pared by 3 bases and J by 0 bases, with 14 bases of the junction left unmatched. This CDR3 has 19 residues. The germline V gene encodes CDR1 KGHSH and CDR2 LQKENI. This CDR3 is CASSPLPGGLFSSTDTQYF. The CDR3 bases are TGTGCCAGCTCACCCTTACCAGGGGGCCTCTTCTCTAGCACAGATACGCAGTATTTT.

This chain's CDR3 is CASSVGANTEAFF. The CDR3 nucleotides read TGTGCCAGCAGCGTAGGAGCGAACACTGAAGCTTTCTTT. V and J are TRBV9 and TRBJ1-1; D gene unclear. CDR3 length: 13 amino acids. V dropped 0 bases and J dropped 1 base, with 4 bases sitting between them. The germline V gene encodes CDR1 SGDLS and CDR2 YYNGEE.

The rearrangement joins TRBV7-2 to TRBJ2-7; D perhaps matches TRBD1 (5 bases). The V end lost 2 bases, the J end lost 4 bases, and 9 bases lay between the germline ends. Germline loops: CDR1 SGHTA, CDR2 FQGNSA. This CDR3 region has 13 residues. This CDR3 is CASSLRQPYEQYV. The CDR3 coding sequence is TGTGCCAGCAGCTTACGACAGCCGTACGAGCAGTACGTC.

The V call is TRBV7-9, the J call TRBJ1-1; D may be TRBD1 (6 bases). The CDR3 sequence is 13 residues long. CDR1 is SEHNR, CDR2 FQNEAQ, per germline (reference sequence). The V and J ends lost 5 bases and 2 bases respectively, with 9 bases between them. CDR3 coding DNA: TGTGCCAGCAGCGAGACAGGAAACACTGAAGCTTTCTTT. It codes for CASSETGNTEAFF.

J is TRBJ2-5 and V is TRBV21-1; the D call in the table, TRBD1, was not verified against the DNA. TRBV21-1 represents a pseudogene. The CDR3 covers 15 residues. The chain's CDR3 is CASSKGSRGQETQYF. CDR3 DNA: TGTGCCAGCAGCAAAGGTAGCAGGGGGCAAGAGACCCAGTACTTC.

The chain links TRBV4-1 to TRBJ1-2; a possible D gene is TRBD1 (6 bases). The CDR3 spans 19 residues. In germline, CDR1 is MGHRA, CDR2 YSYEKL. V was cut by 0 bases and J by 3 bases, with 23 bases left in between. The CDR3 is CASSQDRLGGIGLDYGYTF. The CDR3 coding sequence is TGCGCCAGCAGCCAAGATCGTCTGGGGGGCATAGGGCTGGACTATGGCTACACCTTC.

This clone has just one count. The chain combines TRBV13 with TRBJ1-3; D perhaps matches TRBD1 (6 bases). Germline CDR1 PRHDT, CDR2 FYEKMQ (reference sequence). This CDR3 region has 15 residues. The V end lost 10 bases, the J end lost 1 base, and 17 bases lay between the germline ends. Here the CDR3 DNA reads TGTGCCACTTCACTGGGGGGCCGGTCTGGAAACACCATATATTTT. This codes for CATSLGGRSGNTIYF.

J is TRBJ1-2 and V is TRBV30; 9 bases fit TRBD1. This CDR3 spans 13 amino acids. After removal of 1 base from V and 9 bases from J, the junction contained 6 bases not matched to a gene. CDR1 is GTSNPN, CDR2 SVGIG, per germline (reference sequence). In DNA form, the CDR3 reads TGTGCCTGGAGTGGGGGGACAGGGAATAGCTACACCTTC. It translates to CAWSGGTGNSYTF.

The CDR3 sequence: CASSKGGTREKLFF. In DNA form, the CDR3 reads TGTGCCAGCAGCAAGGGGGGCACACGAGAAAAACTGTTTTTT. The chain links TRBV7-2 to TRBJ1-4; weak D call: TRBD1 (6 bases). The CDR3 length is 14 residues. V gave up 5 bases and J gave up 8 bases, with 15 bases separating them. Germline CDR1 reads SGHTA; CDR2 reads FQGNSA. The full variable domain, its missing parts supplied by reference TRBV7-2 and TRBJ1-4, is GAGVSQSPSNKVTEKGKDVELRCDPISGHTALYWYRQSLGQGLEFLIYFQGNSAPDKSGLPSDRFSAERTGGSVSTLTIQRTQQEDSAVYLCASSKGGTREKLFFGSGTQLSVL.

The chain combines TRBV5-6 with TRBJ1-5, with no clear D. Germline V gene lookup returns CDR1 SGHDT and CDR2 YYEEEE. The CDR3 has 14 amino acids. Trimming cost V 0 bases and J 0 bases, with 4 bases left between them. CDR3 DNA sequence: TGTGCCAGCAGCTTGGGTTTTAGCAATCAGCCCCAGCATTTT. It specifies CASSLGFSNQPQHF.

The genes are TRBV12-5 and TRBJ2-5; possibly TRBD2 for D (6 bases). Trimming left V 5 bases short and J 5 bases short, with 15 bases between. Per the germline V gene, CDR1 is LGHNT and CDR2 is FRNRAP. The CDR3 is 14 residues long. Written as DNA, the CDR3 is TGTGCTAGTGGTCTGCGGGATCACCGCGAGACCCAGTACTTC. Protein sequence: CASGLRDHRETQYF.

The chain links TRBV5-5 to TRBJ2-1, with unresolved D. The length of the CDR3 is 13 residues. The germline V gene encodes CDR1 SGHKS and CDR2 YYEKEE (reference sequence). Trimming left V 0 bases short and J 8 bases short, with 9 bases between. The CDR3 reads CASSLDTLDEQFF. The CDR3 nucleotides are TGTGCCAGCAGCTTGGACACTTTGGATGAGCAGTTCTTC.

The chain couples TRBV29-1 to TRBJ1-1; D is uncertain. CDR1 SQVTM and CDR2 ANQGSEA come from the germline V gene. V lost 0 bases and J 6 bases, leaving 8 bases between the germline ends. The CDR3 consists of 12 residues. The CDR3, as DNA: TGCAGCGTTGAAGAGATAGGATCTGAAGCTTTCTTT. This codes for CSVEEIGSEAFF.

The rearrangement links TRBV5-6 to TRBJ2-5; D may be TRBD1 (6 bases). Germline V gene lookup returns CDR1 SGHDT and CDR2 YYEEEE. The ends were cut back, 1 base at V and 1 base at J, with 11 bases in the middle. This CDR3 region has 15 residues. The CDR3 region is CASSLLGRGQETQYF. CDR3 sequence (DNA): TGTGCCAGCAGCTTGCTGGGCAGGGGCCAAGAGACCCAGTACTTC.

V gene TRBV14 combines with J gene TRBJ1-2, with D unresolved. Germline lookup yields CDR1 SGHDN and CDR2 FVKESK. Trimming took off 4 bases at V and 3 bases at J, with 15 bases between the two ends. The CDR3 runs 15 residues. The CDR3 DNA reads as TGTGCCAGCAGCCCACTTGGGGAGATTTACTATGGCTACACCTTC. Protein: CASSPLGEIYYGYTF.